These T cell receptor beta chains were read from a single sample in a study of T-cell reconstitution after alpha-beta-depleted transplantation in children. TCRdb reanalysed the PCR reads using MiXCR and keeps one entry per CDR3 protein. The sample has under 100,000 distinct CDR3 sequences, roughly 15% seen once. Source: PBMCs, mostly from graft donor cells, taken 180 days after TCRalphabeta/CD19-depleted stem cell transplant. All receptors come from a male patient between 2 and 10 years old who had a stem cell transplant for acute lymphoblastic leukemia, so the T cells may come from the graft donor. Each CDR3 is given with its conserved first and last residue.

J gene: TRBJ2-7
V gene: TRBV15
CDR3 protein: CATSGRRTTYSDEQYF

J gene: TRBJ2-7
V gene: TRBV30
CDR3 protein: CAWGLGSYEQYF

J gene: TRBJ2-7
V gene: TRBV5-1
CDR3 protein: CASRDTGTGGARFQQYF

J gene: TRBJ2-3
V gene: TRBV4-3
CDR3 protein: CASSQDTGGMDTQYF

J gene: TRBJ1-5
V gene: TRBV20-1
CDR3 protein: CSAGQYSNQPQHF

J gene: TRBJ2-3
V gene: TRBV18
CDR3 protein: CASSPLLDSTDTQYF

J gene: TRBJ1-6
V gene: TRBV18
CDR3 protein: CASSPNSPLHF

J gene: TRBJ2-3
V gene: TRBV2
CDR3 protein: CASNTPSGSSTDTQYF

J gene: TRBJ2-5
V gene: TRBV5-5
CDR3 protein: CASGRDYDQETQYF

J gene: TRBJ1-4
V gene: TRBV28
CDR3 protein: CASTWRGRGGFVDEKLFF

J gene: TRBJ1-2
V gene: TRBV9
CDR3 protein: CASSVEQGGYGYTF

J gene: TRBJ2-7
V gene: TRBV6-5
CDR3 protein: CASSYSKGTGEVYEQYF

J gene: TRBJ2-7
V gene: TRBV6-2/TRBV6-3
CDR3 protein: CASSYTGQVYEQYF

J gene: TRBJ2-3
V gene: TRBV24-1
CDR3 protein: CATSDLRGSGSTDTQYF

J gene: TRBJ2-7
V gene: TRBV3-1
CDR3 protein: CASSQPYDRDQSVYEQYF

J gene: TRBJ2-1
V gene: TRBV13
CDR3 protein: CASSKTGGALSYNEQFF

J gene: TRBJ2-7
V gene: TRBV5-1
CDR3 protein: CASSLSSYEQYF

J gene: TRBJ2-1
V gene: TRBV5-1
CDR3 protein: CASSDPGQSVYNEQFF

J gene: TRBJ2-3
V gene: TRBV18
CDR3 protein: CASSPFAGRTDTQYF

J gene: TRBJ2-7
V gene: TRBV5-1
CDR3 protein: CASSGDRGPLRDYEQYF

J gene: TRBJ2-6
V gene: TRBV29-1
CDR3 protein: CSVGPEQPSGANVLTF

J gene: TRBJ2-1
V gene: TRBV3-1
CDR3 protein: CASSAGGVGTIPPNEQFF

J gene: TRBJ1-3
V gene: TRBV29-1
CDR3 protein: CSVGGGSSGNTIYF

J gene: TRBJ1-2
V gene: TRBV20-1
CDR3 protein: CSAMVGRGYGYTF

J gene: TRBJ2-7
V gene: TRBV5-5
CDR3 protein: CASSPDTFPLSYEQYF

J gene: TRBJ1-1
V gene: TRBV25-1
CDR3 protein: CASSFTGGTEAFF

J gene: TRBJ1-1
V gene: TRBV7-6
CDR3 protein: CASSHTGRAEAFF

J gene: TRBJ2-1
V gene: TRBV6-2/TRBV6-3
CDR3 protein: CASSYVQGAYEFF

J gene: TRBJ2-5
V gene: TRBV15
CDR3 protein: CATSRDVPFGETQYF

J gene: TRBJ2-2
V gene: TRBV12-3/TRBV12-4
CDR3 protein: CASLLGELFF